A single sample gave rise to the 30 T cell receptor beta chains below, sequenced in a study of CD8 T cells in ankylosing spondylitis. TCRdb ran MiXCR on the 5' RACE reads and lists one entry per CDR3 protein. The data contain about 300,000 distinct CDR3 sequences, 11% of them singletons. The material sequenced was blood, either unsorted or a sorted T cell fraction (not recorded which). The receptors originated from a female donor with ankylosing spondylitis or in good health (not recorded which).

This clonotype was found many times. The V and J genes are TRBV24-1 and TRBJ2-5; unclear D gene. V was cut by 0 bases and J by 8 bases, with 15 bases left in between. CDR1 is KGHDR, CDR2 SFDVKD, per germline. This CDR3 has 15 amino acids. The CDR3 region has the DNA TGTGCCACCAGTGATTTGGAGGCCGAGGTTGGAACCCAGTACTTC. It codes for CATSDLEAEVGTQYF.

The rearrangement uses TRBV6-2 or TRBV6-3 and TRBJ2-1; possibly TRBD2 for D (5 bases). The ends were cut back, 5 bases at V and 9 bases at J, with 17 bases in the middle. The CDR3 length is 14 residues. The germline CDR1 and CDR2 sequences are MNHEY and SVGEGT. DNA of the CDR3: TGTGCCAGCAGTCAATTGGATGGCGGGTTTGAGCAGTTCTTC. Amino acids: CASSQLDGGFEQFF.

This clonotype was observed many times. The CDR3: CASSQDWGQANEKLFF. CDR3 nucleotide sequence: TGCGCCAGCAGCCAAGATTGGGGACAGGCTAATGAAAAACTGTTTTTT. The chain is built from TRBV4-1 and TRBJ1-4, with TRBD1 matching over 8 bases. V was clipped by 0 bases and J by 3 bases; unmatched bases: 3. CDR3 length: 16 residues. Germline CDR1 is MGHRA and CDR2 is YSYEKL.

The V call is TRBV18, the J call TRBJ2-5; D may match TRBD1 or TRBD2 (5 bases each). Trimming left V 3 bases short and J 5 bases short, with 13 bases between. The CDR3 length is 14 residues. Germline assignment: CDR1 KGHSH and CDR2 LQKENI. The CDR3, as DNA: TGTGCCAGCTCACCGACCGGGGCTCGGGAGACCCAGTACTTC. This translates into CASSPTGARETQYF.

This clonotype has at least ten counts. V usage is TRBV7-2 and J usage is TRBJ2-4, with D tentatively TRBD1 or TRBD2 (5 bases each). CDR1 and CDR2 (germline): SGHTA, FQGNSA. This CDR3 is 14 amino acids long. Trimming removed 8 bases at V and 0 bases at J, with 11 bases between. CDR3 sequence (DNA): TGTGCCAGCGGGGGATCTCTAGCCAAAAACATTCAGTACTTC. Protein: CASGGSLAKNIQYF.

This clonotype was counted at least ten times. The J gene is TRBJ2-2, the V gene TRBV5-1; D is ambiguous. The length of the CDR3 is 12 residues. Germline CDR1 is SGHRS and CDR2 is YFSETQ. V was cut by 0 bases and J by 9 bases, with 6 bases left in between. The CDR3 reads CASSLAQRELFF. CDR3 DNA: TGCGCCAGCAGCTTGGCCCAAAGGGAGCTGTTTTTT.

This clonotype was detected many times. The rearrangement uses TRBV5-1 and TRBJ1-1, with D perhaps matching TRBD1 (6 bases). Looked up from germline, CDR1 is SGHRS and CDR2 is YFSETQ. The CDR3 is made up of 14 amino acids. Trimming took 4 bases from V and 1 from J, leaving 11 bases between them. As DNA, the CDR3 is TGCGCCAGCAGCGTGGGACACCAGAACACTGAAGCTTTCTTT. Translating gives CASSVGHQNTEAFF.

In its sample, this clonotype was seen many times. The chain combines TRBV6-5 with TRBJ2-3, with TRBD2 matching 9 bases. Germline lookup yields CDR1 MNHEY and CDR2 SVGAGI. V lost 2 bases, J lost 5 bases, and 5 bases stayed unmatched. The CDR3 length is 15 residues. The CDR3 DNA sequence: TGTGCCAGCAGTTACGTGCGGGGGGGGAAAGATACGCAGTATTTT. Residues: CASSYVRGGKDTQYF.

The genes are TRBV6-1 and TRBJ2-3; a weak D match, TRBD1 (7 bases). CDR3 size: 14 residues. CDR1 and CDR2 (germline): MNHNS, SASEGT. V gave up 6 bases and J gave up 10 bases, with 20 bases separating them. CDR3 DNA: TGTGCCAGCAGAAACCAACAGGGGAGGCCGGCGCAGTATTTT. This sequence encodes CASRNQQGRPAQYF.

This chain connects TRBV18 to TRBJ2-3, with a possible D match to TRBD2 (6 bases). With 5 bases removed from V and 3 bases from J, the gap between germline ends came to 18 bases. There are 16 residues in the CDR3. Per the germline V gene, CDR1 is KGHSH and CDR2 is LQKENI. The CDR3 is CASSSLSGALTDTQYF. The DNA for the CDR3 is TGTGCCAGCTCATCTTTATCGGGAGCCCTTACAGATACGCAGTATTTT.

In its sample, this clonotype was seen many times. The gene calls are TRBV5-1 and TRBJ2-1; tentative D call: TRBD2 (5 bases). CDR1 is SGHRS, CDR2 YFSETQ, per germline. The CDR3 has 14 residues. Between the trimmed V and J ends, which lost 4 bases and 9 bases, there was a span of 17 bases. As DNA, the CDR3 is TGCGCCAGCAGCCAACTGGACTTTGGCGGTGAGCAGTTCTTC. Translated, it gives CASSQLDFGGEQFF.

This clonotype was observed at least ten times. This sequence joins TRBV28 and TRBJ1-5; D not resolved. V lost 6 bases, J lost 7 bases, and 10 bases lay in between. CDR3 length: 12 amino acids. Germline values: CDR1 MDHEN, CDR2 SYDVKM. CDR3 in amino acids: CASSPMGQPQHF. The CDR3 DNA follows: TGTGCCAGCAGCCCAATGGGGCAGCCCCAGCATTTT.

This clonotype was detected only a few times. This chain links TRBV12-3 or TRBV12-4 with TRBJ1-2; no definite D call. V lost 3 bases, J lost 3 bases, and 5 bases lay in between. CDR3 length equals 12 residues. The CDR3 nucleotides read TGTGCCAGCAGTTTTTCAGACTATGGCTACACCTTC. This encodes CASSFSDYGYTF.

At least ten counts were recorded for this clonotype. This rearrangement joins TRBV5-1 to TRBJ2-1, with 8 bases lining up with TRBD2. This CDR3 has 15 residues. J was trimmed by 10 bases and V by 1 base; bases with no gene match: 10. Germline assignment: CDR1 SGHRS and CDR2 YFSETQ. The CDR3 sequence: CASSLSTSGGTEQFF. The CDR3 nucleotides read TGCGCCAGCAGCTTGAGTACTAGCGGCGGAACGGAGCAGTTCTTC.

The rearrangement uses TRBV6-2 or TRBV6-3 and TRBJ1-5; tentative D call: TRBD1 (5 bases). Trimming left V 4 bases short and J 5 bases short, with 15 bases between. Germline lookup yields CDR1 MNHEY and CDR2 SVGEGT. The CDR3 extends over 15 amino acids. The CDR3 region has the DNA TGTGCCAGCAGTTTCACCGGGACCCCGGATCAGCCCCAGCATTTT. Translating it yields CASSFTGTPDQPQHF.

Turning to this clonotype: A much larger clonotype is one base distant, so this may be a read error. The chain links TRBV5-1 to TRBJ1-5; TRBD1 might be the D (5 bases). Germline V gives CDR1 SGHRS, CDR2 YFSETQ. This CDR3 is 14 amino acids long. Trimming stripped 7 bases from V and 10 bases from J, with 21 bases between. CDR3: CASGPDEGYGPQHF. The CDR3 coding sequence is TGCGCCAGCGGCCCGGACGAGGGGTATGGACCCCAGCATTTT.

This clonotype was detected many times. This sequence joins TRBV20-1 and TRBJ2-1; 7 nucleotides agree with TRBD2. Looked up from germline, CDR1 is DFQATT and CDR2 is SNEGSKA (reference sequence). This CDR3 has 15 amino acids. The trim removed 4 bases at V and 1 base at J, leaving 7 bases unmatched. CDR3 loop: CSAMGLAASYNEQFF. The CDR3 bases are TGCAGTGCTATGGGGCTAGCGGCTTCCTACAATGAGCAGTTCTTC.

This clonotype was seen a handful of times. The chain joins TRBV20-1 to TRBJ2-7, with TRBD2 matching over 13 bases. This CDR3 has 15 amino acids. Germline CDR1 reads DFQATT; CDR2 reads SNEGSKA (reference sequence). The junction had 11 bases not matched to a gene; V was cut back by 6 bases and J by 6 bases. CDR3 sequence (DNA): TGCAGTGCGCACCGCGGACTAGCGGGAGTCTCCGAGCAGTACTTC. Its translation: CSAHRGLAGVSEQYF.

This clonotype was seen repeatedly, ten times or more. This chain links TRBV27 with TRBJ2-2, with 9 bases matching TRBD2. The CDR3 covers 17 residues. Losses at the gene ends were 3 bases for V and 4 bases for J; bases not matched to a gene: 9. Germline V lookup: CDR1 MNHEY, CDR2 SMNVEV (reference sequence). The CDR3: CASSFMTRREGTGELFF. Here the CDR3 DNA reads TGTGCCAGCAGTTTCATGACAAGGCGGGAGGGCACCGGGGAGCTGTTTTTT.

The gene calls are TRBV20-1 and TRBJ2-3; no clear D gene. This CDR3 comprises 11 residues. The V gene lost 5 bases and the J gene lost 6 bases, with 9 bases spanning the gap. Germline V gene data show CDR1 as DFQATT and CDR2 as SNEGSKA (reference sequence). CDR3 region: CSAPWRDTQYF. The CDR3 coding sequence is TGCAGTGCTCCGTGGCGGGATACGCAGTATTTT.

This clonotype showed up many times. This rearrangement joins TRBV6-1 to TRBJ1-6, with D hard to call. V was shortened by 3 bases and J by 9 bases, with 9 bases between the two germline ends. Germline V CDR1 and CDR2: MNHNS, SASEGT. This CDR3 has 13 residues. CDR3 loop: CASSDLTGSPLHF. In DNA, the CDR3 is TGTGCCAGCAGTGATCTGACGGGTTCACCCCTCCACTTT.

This rearrangement joins TRBV27 to TRBJ2-5, with TRBD2 matching over 10 bases. The CDR3 is made up of 15 amino acids. Trimming took 2 bases from V and 4 from J; bases not matched to a gene: 4. Germline V gene sequence: CDR1 MNHEY, CDR2 SMNVEV (reference sequence). CDR3 in DNA: TGTGCCAGCAGTTTAAGCGGGAGGGCCATAGAGACCCAGTACTTC. Amino acids: CASSLSGRAIETQYF.

V usage is TRBV5-6 and J usage is TRBJ2-7; 9 positions match TRBD2. V lost 0 bases to trimming and J lost 6 bases; unmatched junction nucleotides: 13. The CDR3 length is 17 residues. The germline CDR1 and CDR2 sequences are SGHDT and YYEEEE. The CDR3 DNA reads TGTGCCAGCAGCTTGGGTCCGGATTTTCGCGGGGGGGGCGAGCAGTACTTC. It encodes CASSLGPDFRGGGEQYF.

This clonotype was seen many times. This chain links TRBV7-8 with TRBJ1-3; TRBD1 agrees at 8 bases. Trimming at V came to 5 bases and at J to 4 bases, leaving 4 bases not matched to a gene. The CDR3 contains 14 residues. Germline CDR1 is SGHVS and CDR2 is FQNEAQ. CDR3 region: CASSRTGNGNTIYF. Written as DNA, the CDR3 is TGTGCCAGCAGCCGGACAGGGAACGGAAACACCATATATTTT.

This clonotype has a count of ten or more. The chain recombines TRBV5-4 with TRBJ2-3, with 12 bases aligning to TRBD2. Looked up from germline, CDR1 is SGHNT and CDR2 is YYREEE (reference sequence). V shed 2 bases and J 5 bases; nucleotides not matched to a gene: 12. This CDR3 is 18 amino acids long. Written as DNA, the CDR3 is TGTGCCAGCAGCTTCGGACTAGCGGGGAAGGGAGTAGGAGATACGCAGTATTTT. This sequence encodes CASSFGLAGKGVGDTQYF.

The sample holds many counts of this clonotype. The chain recombines TRBV20-1 with TRBJ1-5; D is unresolved. V shed 3 bases and J shed 1 base, with 7 bases lying between them. Germline CDR1 DFQATT, CDR2 SNEGSKA (reference sequence). This CDR3 spans 13 amino acids. CDR3 nucleotide sequence: TGCAGTGCTAGCGCAGGAAGCAATCAGCCCCAGCATTTT. Protein product: CSASAGSNQPQHF.

The rearrangement uses TRBV27 and TRBJ2-3; D unresolved. V was pared by 5 bases and J by 5 bases, with 17 bases between. Germline V gives CDR1 MNHEY, CDR2 SMNVEV (reference sequence). The CDR3 sequence is 15 residues long. CDR3 nucleotide sequence: TGTGCCAGCAGTCCAAGCTACTTCGGTGTAGATACGCAGTATTTT. This gives the protein CASSPSYFGVDTQYF.

This clonotype appeared many times. CDR3 sequence (DNA): TGCGCCAGCAGGAAGGACAGGGAAGAGCAGTACTTC. Its protein product is CASRKDREEQYF. The gene calls are TRBV5-1 and TRBJ2-7, with 8 bases lining up with TRBD1. V shed 5 bases and J 7 bases; nucleotides not matched to a gene: 5. CDR1 and CDR2 (germline): SGHRS, YFSETQ. CDR3 length equals 12 residues.

In nucleotides, the CDR3 is TGTGCCAGCAGGCCCACAGAAACCCCCTACGAGCAGTACTTC. Its protein product is CASRPTETPYEQYF. This chain links TRBV12-3 or TRBV12-4 with TRBJ2-7; D ambiguous. V lost 6 bases, J lost 2 bases, and 14 bases lay in between. The CDR3 covers 14 residues.

In its sample, this clonotype was seen many times. The DNA for the CDR3 is TGCGCCAGCAGCTCGGACGGAAACTATGGCTACACCTTC. As protein: CASSSDGNYGYTF. This chain uses TRBV5-1 with TRBJ1-2, with unresolved D. Looked up from germline, CDR1 is SGHRS and CDR2 is YFSETQ. The CDR3 spans 13 residues. Trimming stripped 3 bases from V and 2 bases from J, with 8 bases between. Together with reference TRBV5-1 and TRBJ1-2, the CDR3 gives the full variable domain: KAGVTQTPRYLIKTRGQQVTLSCSPISGHRSVSWYQQTPGQGLQFLFEYFSETQRNKGNFPGRFSGRQFSNSRSEMNVSTLELGDSALYLCASSSDGNYGYTFGSGTRLTVV.